These 3 T cell receptor beta chains share one sample of origin, sequenced in a study of T cell repertoires in cytomegalovirus infection. From the reads, TCRdb called clonotypes with MiXCR, one entry per CDR3 protein. The data contain about 260,000 distinct CDR3 sequences, approximately 8.3% of them singletons. Input material: PBMCs. The receptors were gathered from a human donor in good health (CMV status not recorded). Some clones in this sample may be carry-over from other donors' samples.

The rearrangement joins TRBV2 to TRBJ2-7; possible D gene TRBD2, 5 bases. V lost 6 bases, J lost 2 bases, and 11 bases lay in between. The CDR3 contains 13 residues. CDR1 SNHLY and CDR2 FYNNEI come from the germline V gene. CDR3 DNA: TGTGCCAGCAGGCCTCGGGGTACCTACGAGCAGTACTTC. This codes for CASRPRGTYEQYF. The full variable domain, its missing parts supplied by reference TRBV2 and TRBJ2-7, is EPEVTQTPSHQVTQMGQEVILRCVPISNHLYFYWYRQILGQKVEFLVSFYNNEISEKSEIFDDQFSVERPDGSNFTLKIRSTKLEDSAMYFCASRPRGTYEQYFGPGTRLTVT.

The chain uses TRBV7-9 and TRBJ2-7; 8 nucleotides align to TRBD1. Trimming removed 6 bases from V and 4 bases from J; junction bases left unmatched: 2. CDR3 size: 12 residues. Germline CDR1 and CDR2: SEHNR and FQNEAQ (reference sequence). Here the CDR3 DNA reads TGTGCCAGCAGGGGGACAGGTTACGAGCAGTACTTC. Translating it yields CASRGTGYEQYF. The whole variable domain, filled in from reference TRBV7-9 and TRBJ2-7, reads DTGVSQNPRHKITKRGQNVTFRCDPISEHNRLYWYRQTLGQGPEFLTYFQNEAQLEKSRLLSDRFSAERPKGSFSTLEIQRTEQGDSAMYLCASRGTGYEQYFGPGTRLTVT.

There are a few counts of this clonotype. The J gene is TRBJ2-7, the V gene TRBV19, with 9 bases that match TRBD1. The ends lost 2 bases at V and 0 bases at J; junction bases unmatched: 5. CDR1 and CDR2 (germline): LNHDA, SQIVND (reference sequence). The CDR3 length is 16 residues. CDR3 bases: TGTGCCAGTAGTATACGTGGACAGGGGCTCTCCTACGAGCAGTACTTC. Translated: CASSIRGQGLSYEQYF.